This T cell receptor beta chain derives from a study of prognosis after radiotherapy for stage I lung cancer. The CDR3 is made up of 12 amino acids. The V gene's germline CDR1 is MNHEY and CDR2 SVGAGI. V was shortened by 2 bases and J by 3 bases, with 4 bases between the two germline ends. By two-round multiplex PCR, the TCR beta CDR3 was amplified from genomic DNA. Initially, in first-round PCR, primers specific to each TRBV and TRBJ gene were used. TCRdb fed the multiplex PCR reads into MiXCR, producing one record per CDR3 protein. The table records 27,000 or so distinct CDR3 sequences, about 41% of them present only once. Points on this clonotype: A much more abundant neighbour one base away suggests this may be a read error.

V is TRBV6-5 and J is TRBJ2-5; D uncertain. The source of this sequence is a donor at least 50 years old with non-small cell lung cancer. Sequenced material: PBMCs, taken before or after stereotactic body radiation therapy (not recorded which). The CDR3 bases are TGTGCCAGCAGTTACAGCAAAGAGACCCAGTACTTC. Translation: CASSYSKETQYF.